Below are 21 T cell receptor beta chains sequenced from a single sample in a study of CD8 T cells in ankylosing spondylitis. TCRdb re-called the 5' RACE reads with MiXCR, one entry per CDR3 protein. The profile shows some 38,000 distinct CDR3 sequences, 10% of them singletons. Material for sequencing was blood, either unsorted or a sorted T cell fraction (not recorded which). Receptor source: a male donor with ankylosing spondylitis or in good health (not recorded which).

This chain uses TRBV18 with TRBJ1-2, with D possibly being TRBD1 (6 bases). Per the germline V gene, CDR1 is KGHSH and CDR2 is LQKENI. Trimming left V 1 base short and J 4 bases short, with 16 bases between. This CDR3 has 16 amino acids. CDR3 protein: CASSPLSGQTGYGYTF. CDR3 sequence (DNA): TGTGCCAGCTCACCACTTTCGGGCCAGACAGGCTATGGCTACACCTTC. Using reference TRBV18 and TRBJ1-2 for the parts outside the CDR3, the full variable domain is NAGVMQNPRHLVRRRGQEARLRCSPMKGHSHVYWYRQLPEEGLKFMVYLQKENIIDESGMPKERFSAEFPKEGPSILRIQQVVRGDSAAYFCASSPLSGQTGYGYTFGSGTRLTVV.

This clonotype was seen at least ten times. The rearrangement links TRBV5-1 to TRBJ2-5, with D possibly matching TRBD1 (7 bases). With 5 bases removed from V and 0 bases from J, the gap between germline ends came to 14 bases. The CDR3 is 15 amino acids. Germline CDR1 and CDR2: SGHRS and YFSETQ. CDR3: CASSGQEGYQETQYF. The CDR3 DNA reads TGCGCCAGCAGTGGACAGGAGGGGTACCAAGAGACCCAGTACTTC.

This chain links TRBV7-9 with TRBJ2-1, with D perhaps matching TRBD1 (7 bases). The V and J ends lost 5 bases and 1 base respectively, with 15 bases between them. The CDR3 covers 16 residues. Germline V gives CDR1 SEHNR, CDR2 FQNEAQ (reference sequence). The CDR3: CASSPRTGLSYNEQFF. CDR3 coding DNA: TGTGCCAGCAGCCCGAGGACAGGACTATCCTACAATGAGCAGTTCTTC.

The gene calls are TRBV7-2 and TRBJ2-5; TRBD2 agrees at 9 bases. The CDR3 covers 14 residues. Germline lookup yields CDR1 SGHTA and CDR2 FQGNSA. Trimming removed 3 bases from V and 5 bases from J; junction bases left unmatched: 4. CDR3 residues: CASSLGTSLETQYF. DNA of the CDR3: TGTGCCAGCAGCTTGGGGACTAGCCTTGAGACCCAGTACTTC.

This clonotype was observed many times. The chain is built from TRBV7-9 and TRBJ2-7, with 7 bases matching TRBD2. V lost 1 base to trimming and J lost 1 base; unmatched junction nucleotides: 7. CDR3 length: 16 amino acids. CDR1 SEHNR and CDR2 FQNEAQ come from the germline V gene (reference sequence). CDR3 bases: TGTGCCAGCAGCTTAGTCGCCGGGAGGATTTCCTACGAGCAGTACTTC. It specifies CASSLVAGRISYEQYF.

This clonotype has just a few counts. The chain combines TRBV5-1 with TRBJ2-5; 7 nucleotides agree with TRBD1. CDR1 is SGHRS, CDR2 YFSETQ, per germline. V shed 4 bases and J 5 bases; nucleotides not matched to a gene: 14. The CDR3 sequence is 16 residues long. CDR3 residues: CASSGPTGVVGETQYF. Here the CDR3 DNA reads TGCGCCAGCAGCGGCCCAACAGGGGTAGTAGGGGAGACCCAGTACTTC.

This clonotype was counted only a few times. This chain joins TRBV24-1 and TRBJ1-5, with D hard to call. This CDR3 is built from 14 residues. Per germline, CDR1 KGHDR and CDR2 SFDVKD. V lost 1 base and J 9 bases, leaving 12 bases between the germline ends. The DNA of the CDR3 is TGTGCCACCAGTGATTTTGGTACTGCTGCGCCCCAGCATTTT. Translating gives CATSDFGTAAPQHF.

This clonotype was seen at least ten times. Here the CDR3 reads CATSRVGSGDVTQYF. The CDR3 DNA follows: TGTGCCACCAGCAGAGTAGGGTCCGGCGACGTTACGCAGTATTTT. The chain combines TRBV15 with TRBJ2-3; D gene ambiguous. Trimming left V 1 base short and J 8 bases short, with 16 bases between. The CDR3 runs 15 residues. Per germline, CDR1 LNHNV and CDR2 YYDKDF (reference sequence).

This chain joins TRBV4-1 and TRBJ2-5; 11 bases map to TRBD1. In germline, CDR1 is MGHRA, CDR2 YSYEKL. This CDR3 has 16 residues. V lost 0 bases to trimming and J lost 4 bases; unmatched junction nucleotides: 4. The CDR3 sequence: CASSQDRTGGTETQYF. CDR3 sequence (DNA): TGCGCCAGCAGCCAAGACCGGACAGGGGGCACAGAGACCCAGTACTTC.

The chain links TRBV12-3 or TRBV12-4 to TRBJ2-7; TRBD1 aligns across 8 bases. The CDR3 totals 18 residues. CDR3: CTISLVGLGQGHSYEQYF. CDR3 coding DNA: TGTACCATCAGTTTAGTGGGGCTTGGACAGGGCCATTCCTACGAGCAGTACTTC.

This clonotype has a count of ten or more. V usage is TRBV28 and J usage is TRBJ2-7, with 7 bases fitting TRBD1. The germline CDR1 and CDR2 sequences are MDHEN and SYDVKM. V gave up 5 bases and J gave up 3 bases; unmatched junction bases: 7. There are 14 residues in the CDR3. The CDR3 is CASSPTGTVYEQYF. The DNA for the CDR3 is TGTGCCAGCAGTCCGACCGGGACAGTCTACGAGCAGTACTTC.

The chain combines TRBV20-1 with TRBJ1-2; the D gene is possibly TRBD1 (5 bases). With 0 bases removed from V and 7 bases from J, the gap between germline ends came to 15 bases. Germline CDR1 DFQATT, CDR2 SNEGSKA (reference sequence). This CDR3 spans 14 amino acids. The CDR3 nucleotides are TGCAGTGCTAGAGATAGGAAGGGGCCGGGTGGCTACACCTTC. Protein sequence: CSARDRKGPGGYTF.

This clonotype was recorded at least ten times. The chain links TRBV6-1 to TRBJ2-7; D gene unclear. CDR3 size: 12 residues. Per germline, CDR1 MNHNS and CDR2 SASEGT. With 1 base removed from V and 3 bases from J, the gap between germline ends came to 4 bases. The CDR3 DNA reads TGTGCCAGCAGTGAAGACGGCTACGAGCAGTACTTC. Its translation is CASSEDGYEQYF.

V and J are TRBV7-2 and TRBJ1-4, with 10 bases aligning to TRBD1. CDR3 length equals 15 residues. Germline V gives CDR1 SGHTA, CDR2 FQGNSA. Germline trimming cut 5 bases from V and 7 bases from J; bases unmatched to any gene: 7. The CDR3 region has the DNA TGTGCCAGCAGCATCCCCCGGGACAGGGGTGAAAAACTGTTTTTT. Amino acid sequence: CASSIPRDRGEKLFF.

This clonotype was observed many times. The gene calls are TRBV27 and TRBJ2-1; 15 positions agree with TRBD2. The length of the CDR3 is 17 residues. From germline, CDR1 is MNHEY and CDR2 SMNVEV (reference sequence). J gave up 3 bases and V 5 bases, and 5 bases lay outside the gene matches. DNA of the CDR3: TGTGCCAGCAGTGCCTGGACTAGCGGGAGGGTCTACAATGAGCAGTTCTTC. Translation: CASSAWTSGRVYNEQFF.

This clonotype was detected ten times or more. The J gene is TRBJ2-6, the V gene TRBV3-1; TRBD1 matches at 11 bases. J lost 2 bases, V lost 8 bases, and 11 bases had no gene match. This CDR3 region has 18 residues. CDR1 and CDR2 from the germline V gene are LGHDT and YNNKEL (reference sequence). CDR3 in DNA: TGTGCCAGCGGACCCGGGACAGGGGGTTTCGCTGGGGCCAACGTCCTGACTTTC. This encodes CASGPGTGGFAGANVLTF.

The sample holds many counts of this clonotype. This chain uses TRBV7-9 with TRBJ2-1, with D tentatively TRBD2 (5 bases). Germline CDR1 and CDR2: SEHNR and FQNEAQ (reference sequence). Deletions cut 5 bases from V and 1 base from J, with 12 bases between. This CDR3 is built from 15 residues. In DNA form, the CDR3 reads TGTGCCAGCAGCGACCGGACTGCTTCCTACAATGAGCAGTTCTTC. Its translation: CASSDRTASYNEQFF. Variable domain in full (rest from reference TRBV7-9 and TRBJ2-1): DTGVSQNPRHKITKRGQNVTFRCDPISEHNRLYWYRQTLGQGPEFLTYFQNEAQLEKSRLLSDRFSAERPKGSFSTLEIQRTEQGDSAMYLCASSDRTASYNEQFFGPGTRLTVL.

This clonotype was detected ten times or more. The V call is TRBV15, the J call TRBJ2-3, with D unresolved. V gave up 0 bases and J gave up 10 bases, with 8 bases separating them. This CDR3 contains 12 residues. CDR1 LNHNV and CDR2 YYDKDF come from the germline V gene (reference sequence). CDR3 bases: TGTGCCACCAGCAGAGATCTTGCTGCGCAGTATTTT. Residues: CATSRDLAAQYF.

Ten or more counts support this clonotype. The DNA for the CDR3 is TGTGCCAGCAGTTGGGGACAGGAACGAGCCTACGAGCAGTACTTC. Protein sequence: CASSWGQERAYEQYF. The chain couples TRBV2 to TRBJ2-7; 8 nucleotides align to TRBD1. Germline V gene lookup returns CDR1 SNHLY and CDR2 FYNNEI. Unmatched junction bases numbered 8, after V lost 5 bases and J lost 2 bases. CDR3 size: 15 residues.

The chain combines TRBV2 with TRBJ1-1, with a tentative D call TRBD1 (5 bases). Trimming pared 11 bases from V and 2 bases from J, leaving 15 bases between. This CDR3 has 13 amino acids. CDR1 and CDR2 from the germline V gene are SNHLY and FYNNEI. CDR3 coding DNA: TGTGCCGGAGGTGGGACGGAAAACACTGAAGCTTTCTTT. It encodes CAGGGTENTEAFF.

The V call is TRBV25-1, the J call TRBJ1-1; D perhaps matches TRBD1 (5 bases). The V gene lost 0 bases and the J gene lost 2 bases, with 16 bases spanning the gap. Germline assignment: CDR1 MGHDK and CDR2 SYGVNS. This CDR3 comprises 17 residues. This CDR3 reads CASSEYGAIGANTEAFF. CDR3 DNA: TGTGCCAGCAGTGAATATGGGGCAATCGGGGCTAACACTGAAGCTTTCTTT. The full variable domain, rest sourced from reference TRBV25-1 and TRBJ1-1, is EADIYQTPRYLVIGTGKKITLECSQTMGHDKMYWYQQDPGMELHLIHYSYGVNSTEKGDLSSESTVSRIRTEHFPLTLESARPSHTSQYLCASSEYGAIGANTEAFFGQGTRLTVV.